These 27 T cell receptor beta chains were all obtained from the same sample, sequenced in a study of response to subunit inactivated influenza vaccine. TCRdb reanalysed the RT-PCR reads using MiXCR and keeps one entry per CDR3 protein. The top ten clones hold around 9.6% of a sample with just over 300,000 distinct CDR3 sequences, 21% of them seen once. The source material was PBMCs from blood, sampled about 19 months after vaccination. The source of these receptors is a man between 50 and 75 years old who received an inactivated influenza vaccine.

The V call is TRBV11-2, the J call TRBJ1-4, with unresolved D. The CDR3 totals 18 residues. V shed 3 bases and J shed 3 bases, with 20 bases lying between them. The germline gives CDR1 SGHAT, CDR2 FQNNGV. The CDR3 DNA reads TGTGCCAGCAGCTTCTCCCATAGGTCCTCCGGAGCTAATGAAAAACTGTTTTTT. It specifies CASSFSHRSSGANEKLFF.

This clonotype has at least ten counts. The chain combines TRBV7-2 with TRBJ1-5; TRBD1 agrees at 8 bases. This CDR3 has 14 amino acids. With V trimmed by 6 bases and J by 2 bases, 3 bases remained unmatched. Germline CDR1 and CDR2: SGHTA and FQGNSA. The CDR3 here is CASSHRGGNQPQHF. The CDR3, as DNA: TGTGCCAGCAGTCACAGGGGGGGCAATCAGCCCCAGCATTTT.

J is TRBJ1-3 and V is TRBV5-1, with D tentatively TRBD1 (5 bases). Germline lookup yields CDR1 SGHRS and CDR2 YFSETQ. V lost 4 bases to trimming and J lost 0 bases, with 20 bases between them. The CDR3 runs to 18 residues. CDR3 DNA sequence: TGCGCCAGCAGCGGAATGGAGGGTGGGGCCTCCTCTGGAAACACCATATATTTT. Translation gives CASSGMEGGASSGNTIYF.

The rearrangement uses TRBV28 and TRBJ1-5, with D perhaps matching TRBD1 (6 bases). This CDR3 region has 18 residues. CDR1 is MDHEN and CDR2 is SYDVKM in the germline V gene. V gave up 2 bases and J gave up 0 bases, with 17 bases separating them. The DNA of the CDR3 is TGTGCCAGCAGTTTACAACACGGGACAAGTTATAGCAATCAGCCCCAGCATTTT. Translating gives CASSLQHGTSYSNQPQHF.

This clonotype was observed at least ten times. This CDR3 reads CASSHSISEAFF. The CDR3, as DNA: TGTGCCAGCAGCCATAGCATCTCTGAAGCTTTCTTT. The gene calls are TRBV3-1 and TRBJ1-1; D is uncertain. V was cut by 3 bases and J by 6 bases, with 8 bases left in between. Germline-derived CDR1 and CDR2 are LGHDT and YNNKEL (reference sequence). The CDR3 length is 12 residues.

This clonotype was observed a handful of times. CDR3 nucleotides: TGTGCCAGCAGTTTAGGGACAGGGGACAAAAATCAGCCCCAGCATTTT. Its translation is CASSLGTGDKNQPQHF. V usage is TRBV12-3 or TRBV12-4 and J usage is TRBJ1-5, with TRBD1 matching 9 bases. The CDR3 extends over 16 amino acids. The trim removed 1 base at V and 4 bases at J, leaving 5 bases unmatched.

CDR3 in amino acids: CASSFISLRETQYF. Here the CDR3 DNA reads TGTGCCAGCAGTTTCATTTCCTTACGAGAGACCCAGTACTTC. This chain joins TRBV12-3 or TRBV12-4 and TRBJ2-5; D is uncertain. Trimming cost V 3 bases and J 4 bases, with 12 bases left between them. The CDR3 length is 14 residues.

This clonotype was seen a few times. The genes are TRBV5-4 and TRBJ1-1; D call uncertain. The germline CDR1 and CDR2 sequences are SGHNT and YYREEE (reference sequence). Trimming removed 0 bases at V and 0 bases at J, with 6 bases between. The CDR3 totals 14 residues. The CDR3 DNA is TGTGCCAGCAGCTTGGGGTACGTGAACACTGAAGCTTTCTTT. Encoded protein: CASSLGYVNTEAFF.

The chain uses TRBV29-1 and TRBJ2-3; 7 positions agree with TRBD2. This CDR3 comprises 11 residues. The germline V gene has CDR1 SQVTM and CDR2 ANQGSEA. The CDR3 region is CSKRDTDTQYF. The CDR3 nucleotides read TGCAGTAAGCGGGACACAGATACGCAGTATTTT.

Remarks on this clonotype: Likely a read error: the CDR3 ends without its conserved phenylalanine or tryptophan. The chain uses TRBV12-3 or TRBV12-4 and TRBJ1-1, with TRBD1 identical over 7 bases. The CDR3 totals 15 residues. V shed 7 bases and J 0 bases; nucleotides not matched to a gene: 8. CDR3 sequence: CASNRDSAMNTEAFY. Written as DNA, the CDR3 is TGTGCCAGCAACCGGGACAGTGCTATGAACACTGAAGCTTTCTAT.

The V gene is TRBV4-3, the J gene TRBJ1-4, with D uncertain. Per the germline V gene, CDR1 is LGHNA and CDR2 is YSLEER. V shed 2 bases and J shed 3 bases, with 13 bases lying between them. The CDR3 runs to 16 residues. CDR3 DNA: TGCGCCAGCAGCCAAAGCCGCATCCAGGCTAATGAAAAACTGTTTTTT. This sequence encodes CASSQSRIQANEKLFF.

This clonotype was seen many times. The chain links TRBV12-3 or TRBV12-4 to TRBJ1-4; D ambiguous. V lost 2 bases and J lost 7, with 11 bases in between. CDR3 length: 14 amino acids. The CDR3 region is CASSLSGAAEKLFF. The CDR3 DNA sequence: TGTGCCAGCAGTTTATCCGGCGCGGCTGAAAAACTGTTTTTT.

This chain connects TRBV2 to TRBJ1-2; 10 bases align to TRBD1. V lost 6 bases, J lost 6 bases, and 4 bases stayed unmatched. The CDR3 totals 13 residues. CDR1 and CDR2 from the germline V gene are SNHLY and FYNNEI. CDR3 region: CASSRDRGDGYTF. The CDR3 DNA reads as TGTGCCAGCAGCCGGGACAGGGGTGATGGCTACACCTTC.

V is TRBV28 and J is TRBJ2-5; 7 bases are a match to TRBD2. This CDR3 is built from 16 residues. Germline trimming cut 5 bases from V and 5 bases from J; bases unmatched to any gene: 14. CDR1 is MDHEN and CDR2 is SYDVKM in the germline V gene. CDR3 in DNA: TGTGCCAGCAGTAAGTCCGGGACTACGACGAGGGAGACCCAGTACTTC. It specifies CASSKSGTTTRETQYF.

This chain joins TRBV29-1 and TRBJ1-5; tentatively, D is TRBD1 (5 bases). The CDR3 has 13 amino acids. Trimming shortened V by 4 bases and J by 0 bases, and 7 bases separated the two germline ends. Germline values: CDR1 SQVTM, CDR2 ANQGSEA. The CDR3 DNA reads as TGCAGCGTTGGGGACGTTAGCAATCAGCCCCAGCATTTT. Its protein is CSVGDVSNQPQHF.

This chain links TRBV5-4 with TRBJ1-2; D not certain. Germline CDR1 and CDR2: SGHNT and YYREEE (reference sequence). Trimming pared 2 bases from V and 6 bases from J, leaving 11 bases between. This CDR3 comprises 13 residues. The CDR3 sequence is CASSFSGTDGYTF. Written as DNA, the CDR3 is TGTGCCAGCAGCTTTTCGGGAACGGATGGCTACACCTTC.

This clonotype was counted at least ten times. V and J are TRBV7-8 and TRBJ1-2, with D possibly TRBD1 on 5 matching bases. CDR3 length: 17 residues. Trimming stripped 4 bases from V and 2 bases from J, with 20 bases between. Germline V gene data show CDR1 as SGHVS and CDR2 as FQNEAQ. The CDR3 DNA is TGTGCCAGCAGCTCTCTAGGGGCTCCCCGTAAAAACTATGGCTACACCTTC. Protein: CASSSLGAPRKNYGYTF. The full variable domain, in which reference TRBV7-8 and TRBJ1-2 provide the parts outside the CDR3, is GAGVSQSPRYKVAKRGQDVALRCDPISGHVSLFWYQQALGQGPEFLTYFQNEAQLDKSGLPSDRFFAERPEGSVSTLKIQRTQQEDSAVYLCASSSLGAPRKNYGYTFGSGTRLTVV.

CDR3 DNA: TGTGCCAGCAGTGAGCGGCAGGGGCATTCACCCCTCCACTTT. This encodes CASSERQGHSPLHF. V usage is TRBV2 and J usage is TRBJ1-6; possibly TRBD1 for D (6 bases). This CDR3 contains 14 residues. Trimming left V 3 bases short and J 8 bases short, with 11 bases between. The germline V gene encodes CDR1 SNHLY and CDR2 FYNNEI.

V is TRBV12-3 or TRBV12-4 and J is TRBJ1-1, with TRBD1 identical over 8 bases. The V segment lost 5 bases and the J segment 7 bases; nucleotides outside the gene matches: 3. This CDR3 has 12 residues. DNA of the CDR3: TGTGCCAGCAGTCAGGGGGCTTTTGAAGCTTTCTTT. Its protein product is CASSQGAFEAFF.

The chain recombines TRBV5-1 with TRBJ1-4; 8 nucleotides line up with TRBD1. This CDR3 has 15 amino acids. After removal of 0 bases from V and 5 bases from J, the junction contained 3 bases not matched to a gene. Germline V gene sequence: CDR1 SGHRS, CDR2 YFSETQ. The CDR3 region is CASSLGTGLNEKLFF. The CDR3 DNA reads TGCGCCAGCAGCTTGGGGACAGGGCTAAATGAAAAACTGTTTTTT. Full variable domain (rest looked up from reference TRBV5-1 and TRBJ1-4): KAGVTQTPRYLIKTRGQQVTLSCSPISGHRSVSWYQQTPGQGLQFLFEYFSETQRNKGNFPGRFSGRQFSNSRSEMNVSTLELGDSALYLCASSLGTGLNEKLFFGSGTQLSVL.

This clonotype was found a few times. J is TRBJ2-7 and V is TRBV4-3; D remains ambiguous. V was cut by 2 bases and J by 1 base, with 12 bases left in between. Per the germline V gene, CDR1 is LGHNA and CDR2 is YSLEER. The CDR3 totals 15 residues. CDR3 sequence reads: CASSQKLDLSYEQYF. CDR3 in DNA: TGCGCCAGCAGCCAAAAGCTGGACCTATCCTACGAGCAGTACTTC.

This clonotype was observed a few times. The genes are TRBV7-8 and TRBJ2-5; 8 nucleotides align to TRBD1. CDR1 SGHVS and CDR2 FQNEAQ come from the germline V gene. J gave up 6 bases and V 2 bases, and 8 bases lay outside the gene matches. The CDR3 has 15 residues. This chain's CDR3 is CASSLRGQVSQTQYF. CDR3 in DNA: TGTGCCAGCAGCTTACGGGGACAGGTCTCGCAGACCCAGTACTTC.

V gene TRBV4-1 combines with J gene TRBJ1-1; tentative D call: TRBD1 (5 bases). Germline V gene data show CDR1 as MGHRA and CDR2 as YSYEKL. The CDR3 loop spans 16 amino acids. Trimming took off 2 bases at V and 6 bases at J, with 19 bases between the two ends. CDR3 DNA sequence: TGCGCCAGCAGCCAATCCAGGGCGCGGGGTAGCTCTGAAGCTTTCTTT. This translates into CASSQSRARGSSEAFF.

The V and J genes are TRBV7-8 and TRBJ1-3; unclear D gene. Germline V gene data show CDR1 as SGHVS and CDR2 as FQNEAQ. V was cut by 5 bases and J by 0 bases, with 14 bases left in between. The CDR3 sequence is 16 residues long. Here the CDR3 DNA reads TGTGCCAGCAGCCCCCGGGCCTCACCCTCTGGAAACACCATATATTTT. It yields the protein CASSPRASPSGNTIYF.

The chain uses TRBV12-3 or TRBV12-4 and TRBJ2-3, with D hard to call. The V end lost 4 bases, the J end lost 5 bases, and 7 bases lay between the germline ends. The CDR3 covers 12 residues. This chain's CDR3 is CASSYTGDTQYF. The DNA for the CDR3 is TGTGCCAGCAGTTACACGGGAGATACGCAGTATTTT.

The genes are TRBV5-1 and TRBJ2-3; 9 bases map to TRBD2. Germline V gene data show CDR1 as SGHRS and CDR2 as YFSETQ. V trimming: 1 base; J trimming: 1 base; junction bases outside the gene matches: 7. The CDR3 totals 17 residues. CDR3 sequence reads: CASSLPPLAGGTDTQYF. DNA of the CDR3: TGCGCCAGCAGCTTGCCCCCATTAGCGGGAGGCACAGATACGCAGTATTTT. Drawing the rest from reference TRBV5-1 and TRBJ2-3, the complete variable domain is KAGVTQTPRYLIKTRGQQVTLSCSPISGHRSVSWYQQTPGQGLQFLFEYFSETQRNKGNFPGRFSGRQFSNSRSEMNVSTLELGDSALYLCASSLPPLAGGTDTQYFGPGTRLTVL.

The chain is built from TRBV9 and TRBJ1-2; D is unclear. CDR1 is SGDLS, CDR2 YYNGEE, per germline. This CDR3 contains 13 residues. V dropped 1 base and J dropped 1 base, with 5 bases sitting between them. In DNA form, the CDR3 reads TGTGCCAGCAGCGTACATCGTAACTATGGCTACACCTTC. Protein sequence: CASSVHRNYGYTF.